Reported below is one T cell receptor (beta chain). As yet, its antigen is unknown. Sequencing used immunoSEQ multiplex PCR; TCRdb keeps in-frame clones, though not all of them. The repertoire includes around 63,000 clones, approximately 83% of them detected once, and around 19% sits in the top ten. The CDR3 loop spans 15 amino acids. The germline V gene encodes CDR1 LGHDT and CDR2 YNNKEL (reference sequence). Trimming left V 0 bases short and J 2 bases short, with 9 bases between. The sample belongs to a study of T cell responses to AZD1222 COVID-19 vaccine. Study-wide points: Spike as a whole was targeted by vaccine-associated CD4 TCRs, dominant at 160-218 and 743-854.

The gene calls are TRBV3-1 (or the pseudogene TRBV3-2) and TRBJ2-3; perhaps D is TRBD1 or TRBD2 (5 bases each). The receptor comes from an adult in good health. This sample comprised peripheral blood, obtained on day 0 of AZD1222 vaccination. CDR3 nucleotide sequence: TGTGCCAGCAGCCAAGAAGGGACGGTCACAGATACGCAGTATTTT. This encodes CASSQEGTVTDTQYF.